This T cell receptor (beta chain) was obtained from a study of identical twins. The CDR3 covers 15 residues. Trimming removed 6 bases from V and 7 bases from J; junction bases left unmatched: 9. The germline V gene has CDR1 LGHDT and CDR2 YNNKEL (reference sequence). In its sample, this clonotype was seen a few times. The antigen is undetermined. TCRdb re-called the 5' RACE reads with MiXCR, one entry per CDR3 protein. The sample shows around 500,000 distinct CDR3 sequences, more than 13% of them seen only once. Study findings and constraints: Excess sharing between twins was weaker in beta out-of-frame sequences. Insertion counts were lower in abundant cord blood beta clonotypes, a trend that memory repertoires did not show.

These records were also assigned to another study, of yellow fever vaccine responses in identical twins.

The sequence was collected from a woman aged 18-30 years in good health. This chain joins TRBV3-1 and TRBJ2-3, with 11 bases matching TRBD2. The sample comprised CD4+ T cells sorted from blood. The CDR3 sequence: CASSVAGGPSYTQYF. The CDR3 DNA reads as TGTGCCAGCAGTGTAGCGGGGGGGCCTTCATATACGCAGTATTTT.